The 22 T cell receptor beta chains below come from one sample, sequenced in a study of human T cells and chemical hapten exposure. MiXCR was run by TCRdb on the RACE reads, yielding one entry per CDR3 protein. The table records around 300,000 distinct CDR3 sequences, 5.5% to 8% of them present only once. Time point: patch test 1, 2 weeks after DPC sensitization. Treatment denoted: therapeutic diphenylcyclopropenone sensitization with weekly scalp DPC. The starting material was whole blood, obtained in connection with sensitization to the hapten diphenylcyclopropenone (DPC). These receptors were collected from a woman in her late teens or twenties with alopecia areata. Some clones in this sample may be carry-over from other donors' samples.

This clonotype showed up just a few times. CDR3 DNA sequence: TGTGCCAGCAGCCCGGACAGACACTCAGAAGCTTTCTTT. It translates to CASSPDRHSEAFF. V is TRBV7-2 and J is TRBJ1-1; tentative D call: TRBD1 (6 bases). Deletions cut 5 bases from V and 8 bases from J, with 15 bases between. Germline V gene sequence: CDR1 SGHTA, CDR2 FQGNSA. The CDR3 covers 13 residues. The full variable domain, completed using reference TRBV7-2 and TRBJ1-1, is GAGVSQSPSNKVTEKGKDVELRCDPISGHTALYWYRQSLGQGLEFLIYFQGNSAPDKSGLPSDRFSAERTGGSVSTLTIQRTQQEDSAVYLCASSPDRHSEAFFGQGTRLTVV.

This clonotype showed up just a few times. This rearrangement joins TRBV5-5 to TRBJ1-5; no definite D call. Per germline, CDR1 SGHKS and CDR2 YYEKEE (reference sequence). Trimming pared 4 bases from V and 6 bases from J, leaving 11 bases between. There are 13 residues in the CDR3. CDR3 sequence: CASSQLWTQPQHF. In nucleotides, the CDR3 is TGTGCCAGCAGCCAACTCTGGACTCAGCCCCAGCATTTT.

This clonotype was counted many times. The chain is built from TRBV20-1 and TRBJ2-7, with D possibly being TRBD2 (5 bases). Trimming stripped 3 bases from V and 4 bases from J, with 7 bases between. This CDR3 has 11 amino acids. Germline V gives CDR1 DFQATT, CDR2 SNEGSKA (reference sequence). CDR3 region: CSASEGYEQYF. The CDR3 DNA reads as TGCAGTGCTAGCGAGGGTTACGAGCAGTACTTC.

This clonotype was observed at least ten times. The J gene is TRBJ2-3, the V gene TRBV6-2 or TRBV6-3; 7 bases align to TRBD1. CDR3 length: 13 residues. Losses at the gene ends were 10 bases for V and 5 bases for J; bases not matched to a gene: 9. Germline assignment: CDR1 MNHEY and CDR2 SVGEGT. The CDR3: CATTDRTRDTQYF. The DNA for the CDR3 is TGTGCCACCACGGACAGGACCCGAGATACGCAGTATTTT.

A few counts support this clonotype. The rearrangement joins TRBV6-6 to TRBJ1-3; D gene unclear. The V end lost 5 bases, the J end lost 8 bases, and 10 bases lay between the germline ends. The CDR3 consists of 12 residues. Per germline, CDR1 MNHNY and CDR2 SVGAGI (reference sequence). The CDR3 is CASSTGPDTIYF. In nucleotides, the CDR3 is TGTGCCAGCAGTACGGGCCCAGACACCATATATTTT.

This clonotype was counted a few times. The chain uses TRBV7-9 and TRBJ2-1, with a weak D call TRBD2 (7 bases). Trimming removed 7 bases from V and 6 bases from J, with 16 bases in between. The CDR3 consists of 14 residues. Germline V gene data show CDR1 as SEHNR and CDR2 as FQNEAQ (reference sequence). This chain's CDR3 is CASTNERGGNEQFF. The CDR3 region has the DNA TGTGCCAGCACTAACGAGAGGGGGGGCAATGAGCAGTTCTTC.

A remark on this clonotype: A read error may account for a junction end that differs from germline. The chain combines TRBV7-9 with TRBJ2-1, with 9 nucleotides matching TRBD2. Germline-derived CDR1 and CDR2 are SEHNR and FQNEAQ (reference sequence). This CDR3 comprises 16 residues. This CDR3 is CASGLAERGAWNEQFF. The CDR3 bases are TGTGCCAGCGGCTTAGCGGAGCGGGGGGCATGGAATGAGCAGTTCTTC.

This clonotype was seen a handful of times. J is TRBJ1-1 and V is TRBV12-3 or TRBV12-4; no definite D call. V shed 5 bases and J shed 3 bases, with 10 bases lying between them. This CDR3 contains 13 residues. Here the CDR3 reads CASSPQRYTEAFF. CDR3 coding DNA: TGTGCCAGCAGTCCACAGCGTTACACTGAAGCTTTCTTT.

There are many counts of this clonotype. The chain combines TRBV6-2 or TRBV6-3 with TRBJ2-5; 8 bases match TRBD2. Germline values: CDR1 MNHEY, CDR2 SVGEGT. The CDR3 has 14 residues. With 8 bases clipped from V and 2 bases from J, the junction kept 7 bases outside the gene matches. CDR3 residues: CASSESSGQETQYF. The CDR3 DNA reads as TGTGCCAGCTCCGAGTCTAGCGGGCAAGAGACCCAGTACTTC.

The sample holds many counts of this clonotype. This sequence joins TRBV29-1 and TRBJ1-3; D might be TRBD1 (6 bases). Looked up from germline, CDR1 is SQVTM and CDR2 is ANQGSEA. This CDR3 is built from 12 residues. V was trimmed by 3 bases and J by 6 bases, leaving 9 bases between them. For the CDR3, the DNA is TGCAGCGTTGACGGGGGGCAAAACACCATATATTTT. Residues: CSVDGGQNTIYF.

This chain connects TRBV4-3 to TRBJ2-2, with D hard to call. Trimming left V 4 bases short and J 3 bases short, with 6 bases between. The CDR3 consists of 13 residues. Germline assignment: CDR1 LGHNA and CDR2 YSLEER. CDR3 in amino acids: CASSREYTGELFF. Written as DNA, the CDR3 is TGCGCCAGCAGCCGAGAGTACACCGGGGAGCTGTTTTTT.

V gene TRBV7-9 combines with J gene TRBJ2-4; D uncertain. V lost 1 base to trimming and J lost 5 bases, with 9 bases between them. The CDR3 is 14 residues long. The germline gives CDR1 SEHNR, CDR2 FQNEAQ (reference sequence). The CDR3 here is CASSLVRRENIQYF. The CDR3 nucleotides are TGTGCCAGCAGCTTAGTACGACGCGAAAACATTCAGTACTTC.

Only one count was recorded for this clonotype. This may be a read error: a much more frequent sequence differs by one nucleotide. The chain employs TRBV6-5 and TRBJ1-1, with a weak D call TRBD1 (6 bases). The germline gives CDR1 MNHEY, CDR2 SVGAGI. This CDR3 has 16 amino acids. The CDR3 region is CASSYDRQGSRTQASF. CDR3 coding DNA: TGTGCCAGCAGTTACGACCGTCAGGGGTCCAGGACCCAAGCTTCCTTT.

This clonotype was detected ten times or more. This chain uses TRBV12-3 or TRBV12-4 with TRBJ1-4; 8 bases align to TRBD1. The V segment lost 7 bases and the J segment 6 bases; nucleotides outside the gene matches: 7. The CDR3 is 14 amino acids. Written as DNA, the CDR3 is TGTGCCAGCACCACGACAGGGGCTTATGAAAAACTGTTTTTT. It translates to CASTTTGAYEKLFF.

Only a few counts were recorded for this clonotype. The chain carries TRBV9 and TRBJ2-6; TRBD1 matches 7 bases. Trimming cost V 4 bases and J 0 bases; bases outside gene matches: 10. CDR1 SGDLS and CDR2 YYNGEE come from the germline V gene. The CDR3 has 18 amino acids. The CDR3: CASSLRQGPVSGANVLTF. The CDR3 nucleotides are TGTGCCAGCAGCCTCCGACAGGGCCCCGTCTCTGGGGCCAACGTCCTGACTTTC.

This clonotype was detected many times. The rearrangement uses TRBV4-3 and TRBJ1-5, with unresolved D. Looked up from germline, CDR1 is LGHNA and CDR2 is YSLEER. The CDR3 sequence is 14 residues long. The germline V and J ends were trimmed by 1 base and 0 bases, with 4 bases remaining between them. The CDR3 bases are TGCGCCAGCAGCCAAGGTCATAGCAATCAGCCCCAGCATTTT. Protein: CASSQGHSNQPQHF.

This clonotype has just a few counts. The chain combines TRBV5-1 with TRBJ1-1; D remains unclear. Deletions cut 4 bases from V and 1 base from J, with 14 bases between. Germline CDR1 SGHRS, CDR2 YFSETQ. The CDR3 contains 15 residues. The CDR3: CASSPPSTANTEAFF. The CDR3 nucleotides are TGCGCCAGCAGCCCTCCCTCTACAGCGAACACTGAAGCTTTCTTT.

This clonotype occurred a few times. This chain links TRBV6-5 with TRBJ1-2; 7 bases are shared with TRBD1. With 6 bases clipped from V and 2 bases from J, the junction kept 9 bases outside the gene matches. This CDR3 region has 15 residues. In germline, CDR1 is MNHEY, CDR2 SVGAGI. CDR3 coding DNA: TGTGCCAGCAGAAGACGCCAGGGGGACAACTATGGCTACACCTTC. This gives the protein CASRRRQGDNYGYTF.

The chain couples TRBV10-3 to TRBJ2-3; the match to TRBD2 covers 14 bases. The germline V gene encodes CDR1 ENHRY and CDR2 SYGVKD. V was pared by 2 bases and J by 2 bases, with 6 bases of the junction left unmatched. The CDR3 covers 18 residues. CDR3 coding DNA: TGTGCCATCAGTGAGGGGGGACTAGCGGGGGTTCACACAGATACGCAGTATTTT. It translates to CAISEGGLAGVHTDTQYF.

The table lists this clonotype with many counts. A junction end diverges from the germline sequence, so it may reflect a read error. The J gene is TRBJ2-5, the V gene TRBV5-1; D not resolved. The CDR3 covers 13 residues. Germline loops: CDR1 SGHRS, CDR2 YFSETQ. The CDR3 region is CASSLGSGETQYF. Here the CDR3 DNA reads TGTGCCAGCAGCTTAGGTTCGGGAGAGACCCAGTACTTC.

This clonotype was counted a few times. The V call is TRBV9, the J call TRBJ1-1; no clear D gene. Germline loops: CDR1 SGDLS, CDR2 YYNGEE. Between the trimmed V and J ends, which lost 0 bases and 3 bases, there was a span of 18 bases. The CDR3 is made up of 17 amino acids. The CDR3 DNA sequence: TGTGCCAGCAGCGTAGGGGGAACAGCCCTTAGGGACACTGAAGCTTTCTTT. Translation: CASSVGGTALRDTEAFF.

This clonotype was detected ten times or more. One end of the junction is discordant with germline, which a read error may explain. The rearrangement links TRBV7-7 to TRBJ2-1; possibly TRBD2 for D (6 bases). CDR1 and CDR2 (germline): SSHAT, FNYEAQ (reference sequence). The CDR3 covers 13 residues. CDR3 sequence reads: CASSAGRHNEQFF. The CDR3, as DNA: TGTGCTAGCAGCGCGGGACGGCACAATGAGCAGTTCTTC.